Sequencing of this TCR beta chain was carried out in a study of blood T cell repertoires in COVID-19. Looking at the study overall: PBMCs, B-cell-depleted T cells, or T cells provided the cDNA or gDNA that made up the material.

This CDR3 comprises 19 residues. In germline, CDR1 is KGHSH, CDR2 LQKENI. With V trimmed by 3 bases and J by 7 bases, 21 bases remained unmatched. Only in-frame clones appear in the TCRdb table, and some are missing; sequencing was by immunoSEQ multiplex PCR. The repertoire holds fewer than 350,000 clones, roughly 87% seen once, with 9% to 9.5% in the top ten. The V gene is TRBV18, the J gene TRBJ1-2; TRBD1 matches 9 bases. The receptor was derived from a man aged 18 to 30 with active or convalescent COVID-19. Material for sequencing was peripheral blood. This chain's CDR3 is CASSPSGSSLGTGRFGYTF. In nucleotides, the CDR3 is TGTGCCAGCTCACCTTCCGGAAGTAGCCTAGGGACAGGGAGATTTGGCTACACCTTC.